This is a list of T cell receptor beta chains from one sample in a study of blood T cell repertoires in COVID-19. Only in-frame clones appear in the TCRdb table, and some are missing; sequencing was by immunoSEQ multiplex PCR. Of around 280,000 clones detected, 70% to 90% appear once; the ten largest clones hold around 2.1%. Sample: peripheral blood. These TCRs come from a woman aged 30 to 39 who had recovered from COVID-19. Each CDR3 is given with its conserved first and last residue. A D gene is named only where the DNA matches it firmly. Not all rows give a size; the values are once, few, many and, for expanded clones, a class.

>NA|TRBV29-1|TRBJ2-7|TRBD2
TGCAGCGTTGAAGATGCGACTAGCGGGGGTATCTACGAGCAGTACTTC
CSVEDATSGGIYEQYF
>once|TRBV15|TRBJ2-3|TRBD1
TGTGCCACCAGCGGCTGGGACAGGGGAGAAGATACGCAGTATTTT
CATSGWDRGEDTQYF
>NA|TRBV7-9|TRBJ1-1|NA
TGTGCCAGCAGCCAACGACAGAACACTGAAGCTTTCTTT
CASSQRQNTEAFF
>NA|TRBV7-2|TRBJ2-5|TRBD2
TGTGCCAGCAGCCTCGGACTAGCGGGAGGGCCGTTCGGGACCCAGTACTTC
CASSLGLAGGPFGTQYF
>once|TRBV5-1|TRBJ2-5|TRBD2
TGCGCCAGCAGCTTGCGTGCGGGGGTAGAGACCCAGTACTTC
CASSLRAGVETQYF
>NA|TRBV6-2/TRBV6-3|TRBJ2-1|NA
TGTGCCAGCAGTTATGGGGAATTCGGGGACAATGAGCAGTTCTTC
CASSYGEFGDNEQFF
>many|TRBV7-2|TRBJ2-2|NA
TGTGCCAGCAGCTCCTTGAGGACTTCTACCGGGGAGCTGTTTTTT
CASSSLRTSTGELFF
>NA|TRBV29-1|TRBJ2-1|NA
TGCAGCGTTGAAGATCGGACTGTCTCCTACAATGAGCAGTTCTTC
CSVEDRTVSYNEQFF
>few|TRBV10-1|TRBJ2-1|TRBD1
TGCGCCAGCAGTGAACCGACAGGGGGCGCCTACAATGAGCAGTTCTTC
CASSEPTGGAYNEQFF
>NA|TRBV19|TRBJ2-7|NA
TGTGCCAGTAGTATCGGGTCCCCCCCGATCTACGAGCAGTACTTC
CASSIGSPPIYEQYF
>NA|TRBV2|TRBJ2-7|TRBD1
TGTGCCAGCGCCGGGACAGGGATTTGGGAGCAGTACTTC
CASAGTGIWEQYF
>NA|TRBV27|TRBJ2-1|NA
TGTGCCAGCAGTTACTCTTACTACAATGAGCAGTTCTTC
CASSYSYYNEQFF
>once|TRBV2|TRBJ1-5|TRBD1
TGTGCCAGCAATTCCAGGGGGCTTGGACAGCCCCAGCATTTT
CASNSRGLGQPQHF
>NA|TRBV5-4|TRBJ2-3|NA
TGTGCCAGCAGCTCGATAGAGGATACGCAGTATTTT
CASSSIEDTQYF
>NA|TRBV10-3|TRBJ1-5|TRBD1
TGTGCCATCAGTGACGACAGGGGAAGGCAGCCCCAGCATTTT
CAISDDRGRQPQHF
>NA|TRBV5-3|TRBJ2-7|NA
TGTGCCAGAAGCTTTGCTACTAGCTTGCGCGAGCAGTACTTC
CARSFATSLREQYF
>NA|TRBV7-2|TRBJ2-1|NA
TGTGCCAGCAGCCTCCTCGGGGGCTCCTACAATGAGCAGTTCTTC
CASSLLGGSYNEQFF
>NA|TRBV7-6|TRBJ2-2|NA
TGTGCCAGCAGCTTAGTACGGGGCGGGGAGCTGTTTTTT
CASSLVRGGELFF
>few|TRBV4-1|TRBJ2-3|NA
TGCGCCAGCAGCCAAGTCCTAAAGAAGGAGCCAGATACGCAGTATTTT
CASSQVLKKEPDTQYF
>few|TRBV5-1|TRBJ1-3|NA
TGCGCCAGCAGGACAGATATGACGTCTGGAAACACCATATATTTT
CASRTDMTSGNTIYF
>NA|TRBV19|TRBJ1-1|NA
TGTGCCAGTAGTCATACAGTGAACACTGAAGCTTTCTTT
CASSHTVNTEAFF
>NA|TRBV7-2|TRBJ2-5|TRBD2
TGTGCCAGCAGGACGATTCGGACTAGCGGGTACCAAGAGACCCAGTACTTC
CASRTIRTSGYQETQYF
>NA|TRBV27|TRBJ1-5|TRBD1
TGTGCCAGCAGTTTCCTAGGACAGGGGAGTGGTCAGCCCCAGCATTTT
CASSFLGQGSGQPQHF
>NA|TRBV27|TRBJ2-2|NA
TGTGCCAGCAGCCCGCGGACAGCGAACACCGGGGAGCTGTTTTTT
CASSPRTANTGELFF
>NA|TRBV11-2|TRBJ2-5|TRBD1
TGTGCCAGCAGCTTATTGGTTGGGGGGGACAGGGACCAAGAGACCCAGTACTTC
CASSLLVGGDRDQETQYF
>NA|TRBV19|TRBJ2-5|NA
TGTGCCAGTAGTATGGACTACGAAGAGACCCAGTACTTC
CASSMDYEETQYF
>NA|TRBV2|TRBJ2-3|TRBD2
TGTGCCAGCAGTTCGCTAGCGGGAGGCCCCACAGATACGCAGTATTTT
CASSSLAGGPTDTQYF
>NA|TRBV24-1|TRBJ1-2|NA
TGTGCCACCAGTGCAACAGACGCGCACTATGGCTACACCTTC
CATSATDAHYGYTF
>once|TRBV9|TRBJ2-3|TRBD2
TGTGCCAGCAGCGTAGATAGCGGGAGAAGCACAGATACGCAGTATTTT
CASSVDSGRSTDTQYF
>NA|TRBV2|TRBJ2-7|TRBD2
TGTGCCAGCAGTGTACTAGCGGGGCCGGAGGGAGAGCAGTACTTC
CASSVLAGPEGEQYF
>NA|TRBV9|TRBJ1-3|NA
TGTGCCAGCAGCCCCGGCGACAGAATCGGCTCCATATATTTT
CASSPGDRIGSIYF
>NA|TRBV2|TRBJ2-2|TRBD2
TGTGCCTCCTCCCCGGCGGGGGGCTACGCCGGGGAGCTGTTTTTT
CASSPAGGYAGELFF
>NA|TRBV28|TRBJ1-5|NA
TGTGCCAGCAGTGGGGGGGTTAGCAATCAGCCCCAGCATTTT
CASSGGVSNQPQHF
>many|TRBV19|TRBJ1-5|TRBD1
TGTGCCAGTACCTCAACACTCAGGGGGCTGGTAGAGCCCCAGCATTTT
CASTSTLRGLVEPQHF
>NA|TRBV24-1|TRBJ2-7|TRBD2
TGTGCCACCAGTGATTCATCCGGGACTAGCGACGCCTACGAGCAGTACTTC
CATSDSSGTSDAYEQYF
>NA|TRBV3-1/TRBV3-2|TRBJ2-7|TRBD1
TGTGCCAGCAGCCAGTCGAGTAGGACAGGACCGTACGAGCAGTACTTC
CASSQSSRTGPYEQYF
>NA|TRBV5-4|TRBJ2-2|TRBD1
TGTGCCAGCAGCCCCGGGACAGGGTCCACCGGGGAGCTGTTTTTT
CASSPGTGSTGELFF
>NA|TRBV5-5|TRBJ2-3|NA
TGTGCCAGCAGTCGACAGGTTGGGTCAGATACGCAGTATTTT
CASSRQVGSDTQYF
>once|TRBV19|TRBJ1-6|TRBD1
TGTGCCAGTAGTATAGTGATCGAGGGGGCAAGGGGAAGCTCACCCCTCCACTTT
CASSIVIEGARGSSPLHF
>NA|TRBV7-2|TRBJ2-7|NA
TGTGCCAGCAGCTTACCGGGTCTCTACGAGCAGTACTTC
CASSLPGLYEQYF
>NA|TRBV11-3|TRBJ2-7|NA
TGTGCCAGCAGCTTAGACGACTCCGAGCAGTACTTC
CASSLDDSEQYF
>NA|TRBV13|TRBJ1-1|TRBD1
TGTGCCAGCAGCTGGGACAGGATCACTGAAGCTTTCTTT
CASSWDRITEAFF
>NA|TRBV5-4|TRBJ2-3|NA
TGTGCCAGCAGCTTGGCAACAGGACGCACAGATACGCAGTATTTT
CASSLATGRTDTQYF
>NA|TRBV24-1|TRBJ2-7|NA
TGTGCCACCAGTATCGGGGGTGACGAGCAGTACTTC
CATSIGGDEQYF
>once|TRBV13|TRBJ2-2|NA
TGTGCCAGCAGCACCTGGTTAGCGAACACCGGGGAGCTGTTTTTT
CASSTWLANTGELFF
>NA|TRBV7-3|TRBJ2-2|TRBD2
TGTGCCAGCAGTAAGCGGGAGGGCCACGGGGAGCTGTTTTTT
CASSKREGHGELFF
>NA|TRBV5-4|TRBJ1-6|NA
TGTGCCAGCAGCTTGGACAGGATCCATTCACCCCTCCACTTT
CASSLDRIHSPLHF